Described below is a single T cell receptor beta chain sequence and its context. Antigen specificity is unknown. Synthesis of TCR cDNA relied on 5'RACE template switching, which attached a universal primer site and UMIs. TCRdb fed the 5' RACE reads into MiXCR, producing one record per CDR3 protein. This sample has fewer than 500,000 distinct CDR3 sequences; roughly a sixth occur once, and the top ten carry roughly a sixth. These data originate in a study of T cells after yellow fever vaccination. Whole-study results and caveats: A weaker secondary response peaked on day 5, the primary on day 15.

The sequencing here drew on PBMCs, taken before the yellow fever booster vaccination. This clonotype was sampled from a man younger than 35 who received the YFV17D yellow fever vaccine.

This CDR3 is CASSPGQLKSLRDTQYF. As DNA, the CDR3 is TGCGCCAGCAGCCCGGGACAGTTAAAGTCCCTGAGGGATACGCAGTATTTT. The V gene is TRBV5-1, the J gene TRBJ2-3; TRBD1 aligns across 7 bases. Germline V gene data show CDR1 as SGHRS and CDR2 as YFSETQ. J lost 6 bases, V lost 4 bases, and 17 bases had no gene match. The CDR3 has 17 residues.